These 21 T cell receptor beta chains share one sample of origin, sequenced in a study of T-cell reconstitution after alpha-beta-depleted transplantation in children. Unique molecular identifiers were used to barcode this TCRbeta library. TCRdb re-derived calls from the PCR reads in MiXCR, one entry per CDR3 protein. This table has hundreds of thousands of distinct CDR3 sequences, 10% to 15% appearing once. The sample here was PBMCs, mostly from graft donor cells, taken 360 days after TCRalphabeta/CD19-depleted stem cell transplant. The receptors stem from a male patient younger than 18 who had a stem cell transplant for acute myeloid leukemia, so the T cells may come from the graft donor.

The chain combines TRBV30 with TRBJ2-3; D is unresolved. The CDR3 extends over 13 amino acids. Between the trimmed V and J ends, which lost 2 bases and 4 bases, there was a span of 10 bases. Germline values: CDR1 GTSNPN, CDR2 SVGIG (reference sequence). The CDR3 DNA reads as TGTGCCTGGAGTTCAGGATTTGCAGATACGCAGTATTTT. Encoded protein: CAWSSGFADTQYF.

This clonotype was observed a handful of times. The chain uses TRBV12-3 or TRBV12-4 and TRBJ2-1, with 9 nucleotides matching TRBD2. The CDR3 has 15 amino acids. Unmatched junction bases numbered 3, after V lost 5 bases and J lost 1 base. CDR3 DNA sequence: TGTGCCAGCAGTCAAAGCGGGAGGTCCTACAATGAGCAGTTCTTC. Translated: CASSQSGRSYNEQFF.

This clonotype was seen a few times. This chain uses TRBV29-1 with TRBJ2-2, with D possibly called TRBD1 or TRBD2 (6 bases each). Trimming cost V 4 bases and J 7 bases, with 13 bases left between them. The length of the CDR3 is 13 residues. Germline V gene sequence: CDR1 SQVTM, CDR2 ANQGSEA. The CDR3 DNA follows: TGCAGCGTTGTAGGGGGGCCGGACGGGGAGCTGTTTTTT. It specifies CSVVGGPDGELFF.

The CDR3 reads CASSYFESSGANVLTF. The CDR3 bases are TGTGCCAGCAGTTACTTTGAGAGCTCTGGGGCCAACGTCCTGACTTTC. The V and J genes are TRBV6-2 or TRBV6-3 and TRBJ2-6; D call uncertain. Germline CDR1 MNHEY, CDR2 SVGEGT. The CDR3 runs 16 residues. Trimming took 1 base from V and 0 from J, leaving 7 bases between them.

This clonotype was seen a handful of times. The CDR3 sequence: CSAYSETQYF. The CDR3 DNA reads as TGCAGTGCATATTCGGAGACCCAGTACTTC. The rearrangement links TRBV20-1 to TRBJ2-5; D gene unclear. V lost 6 bases and J lost 5, with 7 bases in between. The CDR3 runs to 10 residues. The germline V gene has CDR1 DFQATT and CDR2 SNEGSKA (reference sequence).

This clonotype was seen ten or more times. V and J are TRBV4-2 and TRBJ2-1, with TRBD2 matching 14 bases. In germline, CDR1 is LGHNA, CDR2 YNFKEQ. J was trimmed by 9 bases and V by 1 base; bases with no gene match: 11. The CDR3 is made up of 18 amino acids. CDR3 amino acids: CASSQGPGAGLAGGEQFF. CDR3 sequence (DNA): TGTGCCAGCAGCCAAGGGCCCGGTGCCGGACTAGCGGGAGGTGAGCAGTTCTTC.

The chain uses TRBV20-1 and TRBJ2-3; possibly TRBD1 for D (6 bases). The V gene's germline CDR1 is DFQATT and CDR2 SNEGSKA (reference sequence). The V and J ends lost 3 bases and 4 bases respectively, with 17 bases between them. The length of the CDR3 is 15 residues. This chain's CDR3 is CSASTPTGMSDTQYF. The DNA of the CDR3 is TGCAGTGCTAGCACGCCAACAGGGATGTCAGATACGCAGTATTTT.

The chain couples TRBV28 to TRBJ2-3; TRBD2 matches 10 bases. Looked up from germline, CDR1 is MDHEN and CDR2 is SYDVKM. Trimming took 1 base from V and 2 from J; bases not matched to a gene: 3. The CDR3 has 16 amino acids. As DNA, the CDR3 is TGTGCCAGCAGTTTATTTGGACTAGCGGCCACAGATACGCAGTATTTT. Protein sequence: CASSLFGLAATDTQYF.

There are a few counts of this clonotype. The V and J genes are TRBV18 and TRBJ2-3, with D perhaps TRBD1 or TRBD2 (5 bases each). V gave up 6 bases and J gave up 0 bases, with 16 bases separating them. The length of the CDR3 is 16 residues. The germline V gene has CDR1 KGHSH and CDR2 LQKENI. The DNA of the CDR3 is TGTGCCAGCTCGGAGAAGGGACCCCCTAGCACAGATACGCAGTATTTT. Translated, it gives CASSEKGPPSTDTQYF.

The sample holds a few counts of this clonotype. The chain joins TRBV6-5 to TRBJ2-3; TRBD2 matches 11 bases. Germline CDR1 MNHEY, CDR2 SVGAGI. V shed 7 bases, J shed 5 bases, and the junction held 11 bases outside the gene matches. CDR3 length: 16 residues. DNA of the CDR3: TGTGCCAGCACCCAACTAGCGGGAGTCGTGGGAGATACGCAGTATTTT. Its protein is CASTQLAGVVGDTQYF.

The J gene is TRBJ2-7, the V gene TRBV20-1; 11 nucleotides match TRBD2. Germline trimming cut 1 base from V and 5 bases from J; bases unmatched to any gene: 16. CDR1 DFQATT and CDR2 SNEGSKA come from the germline V gene (reference sequence). The CDR3 is 18 amino acids. In DNA, the CDR3 is TGCAGTGCTAGAGTAGCGTCTAGCGGGAGGTATAAACACGACGAGCAGTACTTC. It specifies CSARVASSGRYKHDEQYF.

In its sample, this clonotype was seen many times. The chain has TRBV20-1 and TRBJ2-1, with 10 bases aligning to TRBD2. The CDR3 spans 14 residues. The trim removed 4 bases at V and 2 bases at J, leaving 2 bases unmatched. Germline V gene lookup returns CDR1 DFQATT and CDR2 SNEGSKA (reference sequence). CDR3 sequence reads: CSATAGGPYNEQFF. CDR3 DNA sequence: TGCAGTGCTACAGCGGGAGGGCCCTACAATGAGCAGTTCTTC.

This clonotype has just a few counts. The rearrangement uses TRBV6-1 and TRBJ2-1; D is unclear. V lost 8 bases and J lost 0, with 8 bases in between. Germline lookup yields CDR1 MNHNS and CDR2 SASEGT. The CDR3 consists of 13 residues. The CDR3 loop reads CASRGVSYNEQFF. The DNA for the CDR3 is TGTGCCAGCCGCGGAGTCTCCTACAATGAGCAGTTCTTC.

On this clonotype itself: This may arise from a read error, as a much more abundant clone is one base away. V gene TRBV12-3 or TRBV12-4 combines with J gene TRBJ2-3; D is unclear. This CDR3 region has 14 residues. CDR3 region: CASSFHQGTDTRYF. CDR3 sequence (DNA): TGTGCCAGCAGTTTCCACCAAGGCACAGATACGCGGTATTTT.

V and J are TRBV9 and TRBJ2-5, with D possibly matching TRBD2 (6 bases). Trimming took 6 bases from V and 5 from J, leaving 20 bases between them. Germline assignment: CDR1 SGDLS and CDR2 YYNGEE. The CDR3 covers 15 residues. The CDR3 DNA sequence: TGTGCCAGCACCCCAGGAGGGATCGCAAGGGAGACCCAGTACTTC. This translates into CASTPGGIARETQYF.

This clonotype was found a few times. The chain has TRBV12-3 or TRBV12-4 and TRBJ2-2, with 12 bases identical to TRBD2. Trimming took 5 bases from V and 8 from J; bases not matched to a gene: 15. The CDR3 sequence is 18 residues long. CDR3 coding DNA: TGTGCCAGCAGTCTGGGGAGACTAGCGGGAGTAACTCGGGGGGAGCTGTTTTTT. Translating gives CASSLGRLAGVTRGELFF.

The V and J genes are TRBV25-1 and TRBJ2-6; 9 bases fit TRBD1. The CDR3 is made up of 19 amino acids. J gave up 0 bases and V 2 bases, and 8 bases lay outside the gene matches. Germline CDR1 and CDR2: MGHDK and SYGVNS. The CDR3 reads CASSESMGQGISGANVLTF. The CDR3 DNA follows: TGTGCCAGCAGTGAAAGCATGGGACAGGGAATCTCTGGGGCCAACGTCCTGACTTTC.

This clonotype was counted only a few times. The chain links TRBV28 to TRBJ2-5, with 8 positions matching TRBD1. Germline CDR1 reads MDHEN; CDR2 reads SYDVKM. Trimming took 3 bases from V and 1 from J; bases not matched to a gene: 7. The CDR3 has 16 amino acids. The CDR3 coding sequence is TGTGCCAGCAGTTTGGTTGGGACAGGCCCCCAAGAGACCCAGTACTTC. Translated: CASSLVGTGPQETQYF.

V and J are TRBV4-3 and TRBJ2-2; 14 nucleotides line up with TRBD2. This CDR3 has 18 residues. Per germline, CDR1 LGHNA and CDR2 YSLEER. V was clipped by 3 bases and J by 7 bases; unmatched bases: 10. CDR3 sequence reads: CASSHSTGTSGRNGELFF. The CDR3, as DNA: TGCGCCAGCAGCCACTCCACCGGGACTAGCGGGAGAAACGGGGAGCTGTTTTTT.

This clonotype was seen repeatedly, ten times or more. V gene TRBV7-2 combines with J gene TRBJ2-3; 7 bases agree with TRBD2. J lost 2 bases, V lost 5 bases, and 10 bases had no gene match. The CDR3 covers 16 residues. Germline loops: CDR1 SGHTA, CDR2 FQGNSA. This chain's CDR3 is CASSPTMGLYTDTQYF. The CDR3 DNA is TGTGCCAGCAGCCCCACGATGGGACTATACACAGATACGCAGTATTTT. Full variable domain (missing parts from reference TRBV7-2 and TRBJ2-3): GAGVSQSPSNKVTEKGKDVELRCDPISGHTALYWYRQSLGQGLEFLIYFQGNSAPDKSGLPSDRFSAERTGGSVSTLTIQRTQQEDSAVYLCASSPTMGLYTDTQYFGPGTRLTVL.

This sequence joins TRBV7-9 and TRBJ2-7, with 7 bases matching TRBD2. Trimming removed 1 base from V and 2 bases from J; junction bases left unmatched: 11. The CDR3 has 17 residues. Germline V gene lookup returns CDR1 SEHNR and CDR2 FQNEAQ (reference sequence). This CDR3 reads CASSLGPGGSITYEQYF. The CDR3 nucleotides are TGTGCCAGCAGCTTAGGGCCCGGCGGGAGCATTACCTACGAGCAGTACTTC.